The 10 T cell receptor beta chains reported below all come from one sample, sequenced in a study of CD8+CD57+ T cells in acquired aplastic anemia (dated by TCRdb to between 2017 and 2018). The listed sequencing device is Illumina HiSeq 2000. Genomic DNA was used as template for profiling of TCR beta VDJ combinations and CDR3 sequences. TCRdb reprocessing: public reads trimmed at Q25 with fastp, clones called with MiXCR, in-frame beta chains kept. Rows merge per CDR3 protein into single entries with the most common DNA and genes. This sample holds a few hundred thousand distinct CDR3 sequences; roughly 33% were observed only once. 1.1% of the sample is held by the ten biggest clonotypes. The sample taken for sequencing was sorted CD4+, CD8+, or CD8+CD57+ T cells (not recorded which) from PBMCs. Every receptor here comes from a human donor in good health, serving as a control.

There are a few counts of this clonotype. V is TRBV18 and J is TRBJ1-2, with D perhaps TRBD1 (5 bases). The V end was cut by 2 bases, the J end by 3 bases, with 10 bases between. This CDR3 comprises 14 residues. Germline CDR1 and CDR2: KGHSH and LQKENI. Written as DNA, the CDR3 is TGTGCCAGCTCACCAGCCAGGGTGGACTATGGCTACACCTTC. Translation gives CASSPARVDYGYTF.

In this sample, this clonotype turned up a few times. The chain couples TRBV20-1 to TRBJ2-7; 13 bases match TRBD2. Per germline, CDR1 DFQATT and CDR2 SNEGSKA (reference sequence). The CDR3 extends over 15 amino acids. V was clipped by 5 bases and J by 3 bases; unmatched bases: 7. DNA for the CDR3: TGCAGTGCTGGACTTGGGACTAGCGGGGTCTACGAGCAGTACTTC. Amino acid sequence: CSAGLGTSGVYEQYF.

The chain combines TRBV10-3 with TRBJ2-1, with TRBD2 matching 8 bases. CDR3 size: 16 residues. The germline V gene encodes CDR1 ENHRY and CDR2 SYGVKD. The J segment lost 9 bases and the V segment lost 3 bases, leaving 13 bases of the junction unmatched. CDR3 amino acids: CAISELAGGTGSEQFF. The CDR3 region has the DNA TGTGCCATCAGTGAATTGGCGGGGGGTACAGGTAGTGAGCAGTTCTTC.

The rearrangement links TRBV11-1 to TRBJ1-4, with TRBD1 matching 8 bases. Germline CDR1 SGHAT, CDR2 FQDESV (reference sequence). The CDR3 totals 17 residues. V was pared by 5 bases and J by 2 bases, with 10 bases of the junction left unmatched. The CDR3 nucleotides are TGTGCCAGCAGCCAGACAGGGGTTGGTGCGACTAATGAAAAACTGTTTTTT. Translated: CASSQTGVGATNEKLFF. Full variable domain (rest looked up from reference TRBV11-1 and TRBJ1-4): EAEVAQSPRYKITEKSQAVAFWCDPISGHATLYWYRQILGQGPELLVQFQDESVVDDSQLPKDRFSAERLKGVDSTLKIQPAELGDSAMYLCASSQTGVGATNEKLFFGSGTQLSVL.

The genes are TRBV4-2 and TRBJ1-2, with a weak D call TRBD1 (6 bases). V was trimmed by 1 base and J by 4 bases, leaving 22 bases between them. The CDR3 consists of 18 residues. CDR1 and CDR2 (germline): LGHNA, YNFKEQ. The CDR3, as DNA: TGTGCCAGCAGCCAAGCGATCGGGGGAACAGGGACATCCTATGGCTACACCTTC. Protein: CASSQAIGGTGTSYGYTF.

This clonotype was counted a few times. One end of the junction is discordant with germline, which a read error may explain. The chain combines TRBV11-1 with TRBJ2-5; 8 bases are a match to TRBD2. The CDR3 extends over 15 amino acids. Germline assignment: CDR1 SGHAT and CDR2 FQDESV (reference sequence). CDR3 sequence: CASSFPLAGQGTQYF. CDR3 nucleotides: TGTGCCAGCAGCTTTCCATTAGCGGGACAAGGGACCCAGTACTTC.

The chain links TRBV3-1 to TRBJ2-1; D might be TRBD2 (5 bases). Germline-derived CDR1 and CDR2 are LGHDT and YNNKEL (reference sequence). Trimming took 4 bases from V and 5 from J, leaving 15 bases between them. The CDR3 is 15 amino acids. The CDR3 spells CASSPGLAVDNEQFF. The CDR3 region has the DNA TGTGCCAGCAGCCCCGGACTCGCGGTGGACAATGAGCAGTTCTTC.

The sample holds many counts of this clonotype. CDR3 in DNA: TGTGCCAGCAGCTTAGCGCTAGGGGACCCCAACACTGAAGCTTTCTTT. Its translation: CASSLALGDPNTEAFF. V usage is TRBV7-2 and J usage is TRBJ1-1; D may be TRBD1 (5 bases). The CDR3 has 16 residues. From germline, CDR1 is SGHTA and CDR2 FQGNSA. Trimming left V 0 bases short and J 2 bases short, with 13 bases between.

Many counts were recorded for this clonotype. The genes are TRBV2 and TRBJ2-1, with TRBD1 matching over 10 bases. Germline assignment: CDR1 SNHLY and CDR2 FYNNEI. The CDR3 totals 15 residues. Trimming at V came to 8 bases and at J to 7 bases, leaving 11 bases not matched to a gene. The CDR3 reads CASLSPGTGVNEQFF. The CDR3 DNA is TGTGCCAGCCTAAGTCCCGGGACAGGGGTGAATGAGCAGTTCTTC.

The CDR3 loop reads CASSFRDRGGELFF. DNA for the CDR3: TGTGCCAGCAGCTTTAGGGACAGGGGTGGGGAGCTGTTTTTT. The rearrangement uses TRBV7-9 and TRBJ2-2; the match to TRBD1 covers 10 bases. CDR1 is SEHNR, CDR2 FQNEAQ, per germline (reference sequence). The CDR3 is 14 residues long. V shed 3 bases, J shed 8 bases, and the junction held 3 bases outside the gene matches.